These 20 T cell receptor beta chains were all obtained from the same sample, sequenced in a study of shared clonotypes between healthy human individuals. Here immunoSEQ multiplex PCR was the method, and the copy in TCRdb shows in-frame clones only, minus some. The sample has fewer than 800,000 clones, under 95% seen once; the top ten hold nearly 25%. Positive CCR7 selection of CD45RO-negative cells yielded the naive CD8 cells, and terminally differentiated effector memory CD45RA+ cells were excluded. Sequenced sample: naive CD8+ T cells sorted from blood. The receptor set was obtained from a man younger than 40 in good health.

V is TRBV28 and J is TRBJ2-1, with 8 bases aligning to TRBD2. This CDR3 comprises 15 residues. Germline CDR1 reads MDHEN; CDR2 reads SYDVKM. V was pared by 5 bases and J by 7 bases, with 10 bases of the junction left unmatched. The CDR3 here is CASSTSGGGGNEQFF. DNA of the CDR3: TGTGCCAGCAGTACTTCAGGCGGCGGGGGGAATGAGCAGTTCTTC.

V usage is TRBV28 and J usage is TRBJ1-1; 8 bases align to TRBD1. The CDR3 consists of 13 residues. The V gene end was trimmed by 3 bases and the J gene end by 4 bases; junction bases not matched to a gene: 1. Looked up from germline, CDR1 is MDHEN and CDR2 is SYDVKM. The CDR3 nucleotides read TGTGCCAGCAGTTTTGGGACAGGCACTGAAGCTTTCTTT. Translated: CASSFGTGTEAFF.

The chain recombines TRBV5-1 with TRBJ2-2; TRBD2 aligns across 8 bases. The CDR3 is made up of 16 amino acids. Germline-derived CDR1 and CDR2 are SGHRS and YFSETQ. V gave up 7 bases and J gave up 5 bases; unmatched junction bases: 13. The CDR3 here is CASSFDAGGGTGELFF. The DNA of the CDR3 is TGCGCCAGCTCCTTCGACGCGGGAGGTGGGACCGGGGAGCTGTTTTTT.

Written as DNA, the CDR3 is TGTGCCAGTAGTATTTCACGGACAGGGGGGAATGAGCAGTTCTTC. This sequence encodes CASSISRTGGNEQFF. The rearrangement links TRBV19 to TRBJ2-1; TRBD1 matches at 10 bases. This CDR3 has 15 amino acids. Germline V gene lookup returns CDR1 LNHDA and CDR2 SQIVND (reference sequence). V trimming: 3 bases; J trimming: 7 bases; junction bases outside the gene matches: 6.

The V and J genes are TRBV11-1 and TRBJ2-1; no clear D gene. Trimming removed 0 bases at V and 0 bases at J, with 15 bases between. CDR1 is SGHAT, CDR2 FQDESV, per germline (reference sequence). This CDR3 region has 18 residues. The CDR3 DNA reads TGTGCCAGCAGCTTAGCTAAGTTCCGGGCGACCTCCTACAATGAGCAGTTCTTC. Protein product: CASSLAKFRATSYNEQFF.

This clone was found once. The junction shows a germline mismatch at one end, possibly a read error. CDR3: CASSSTGSWAVF. In nucleotides, the CDR3 is TGTGCCAGCAGCTCCACCGGGTCCTGGGCCGTATTC. The V and J genes are TRBV27 and TRBJ2-7; the D is unclear. Per germline, CDR1 MNHEY and CDR2 SMNVEV (reference sequence). CDR3 length equals 12 residues.

This sequence joins TRBV11-3 and TRBJ2-3; no clear D gene. CDR1 SGHNT and CDR2 YENEEA come from the germline V gene. Trimming removed 3 bases from V and 6 bases from J, with 10 bases in between. The length of the CDR3 is 13 residues. The CDR3 nucleotides are TGTGCCAGCAGCTTCGAGGTGGGGGATACGCAGTATTTT. Its translation is CASSFEVGDTQYF.

The gene calls are TRBV27 and TRBJ2-3; 14 nucleotides line up with TRBD2. V shed 6 bases and J 2 bases; nucleotides not matched to a gene: 16. The CDR3 sequence is 20 residues long. Germline V gene lookup returns CDR1 MNHEY and CDR2 SMNVEV (reference sequence). Here the CDR3 DNA reads TGTGCCAGCAGAACGTACGGGACTAGCGGGGGAGGAGGCCTCACAGATACGCAGTATTTT. Protein sequence: CASRTYGTSGGGGLTDTQYF.

The chain links TRBV27 to TRBJ1-5, with D hard to call. Germline lookup yields CDR1 MNHEY and CDR2 SMNVEV (reference sequence). With 2 bases removed from V and 9 bases from J, the gap between germline ends came to 2 bases. The CDR3 consists of 10 residues. The CDR3 DNA reads TGTGCCAGCAGTTTAACGCCCCAGCATTTT. The encoded protein is CASSLTPQHF.

CDR3 DNA sequence: TGTGCCAGCAGCGTAGCCAGCGGGAGTGGTCATGAGCAGTTCTTC. Protein: CASSVASGSGHEQFF. The chain has TRBV9 and TRBJ2-1; 8 nucleotides align to TRBD2. This CDR3 has 15 residues. Per germline, CDR1 SGDLS and CDR2 YYNGEE. Unmatched junction bases numbered 7, after V lost 0 bases and J lost 8 bases. Filled out from reference TRBV9 and TRBJ2-1, the complete variable domain reads DSGVTQTPKHLITATGQRVTLRCSPRSGDLSVYWYQQSLDQGLQFLIQYYNGEERAKGNILERFSAQQFPDLHSELNLSSLELGDSALYFCASSVASGSGHEQFFGPGTRLTVL.

J is TRBJ2-1 and V is TRBV5-6; 12 nucleotides line up with TRBD2. Per germline, CDR1 SGHDT and CDR2 YYEEEE. The J segment lost 10 bases and the V segment lost 2 bases, leaving 1 base of the junction unmatched. The CDR3 is 13 residues long. This chain's CDR3 is CASSLGLAGEQFF. As DNA, the CDR3 is TGTGCCAGCAGCTTAGGACTAGCGGGAGAGCAGTTCTTC.

This chain uses TRBV2 with TRBJ2-5; no clear D gene. V was pared by 8 bases and J by 1 base, with 8 bases between. This CDR3 comprises 12 residues. The germline V gene has CDR1 SNHLY and CDR2 FYNNEI. The CDR3 nucleotides read TGTGCCAGCTCTTATGGCCAAGAGACCCAGTACTTC. The encoded protein is CASSYGQETQYF.

V and J are TRBV7-9 and TRBJ1-1; no clear D. The CDR3 totals 12 residues. Germline lookup yields CDR1 SEHNR and CDR2 FQNEAQ (reference sequence). Between the trimmed V and J ends, which lost 5 bases and 5 bases, there was a span of 9 bases. The CDR3, as DNA: TGTGCCAGCAGCCGCGGAAAGACTGAAGCTTTCTTT. Protein: CASSRGKTEAFF.

The rearrangement uses TRBV10-1 and TRBJ1-4; TRBD1 matches at 7 bases. The V gene's germline CDR1 is WNHNN and CDR2 SYGVQD (reference sequence). This CDR3 has 22 residues. With V trimmed by 9 bases and J by 0 bases, 28 bases remained unmatched. The CDR3 DNA follows: TGCGCCAGGGCGCCAACCGGGACAGAAGTTCGCACGGTTTGTTCAACTAATGAAAAACTGTTTTTT. Translated, it gives CARAPTGTEVRTVCSTNEKLFF.

The rearrangement uses TRBV7-9 and TRBJ2-6; the D call may be TRBD1 or TRBD2 (5 bases each). The V gene's germline CDR1 is SEHNR and CDR2 FQNEAQ (reference sequence). Trimming removed 5 bases from V and 4 bases from J, with 21 bases in between. The CDR3 has 18 residues. CDR3 loop: CASSPGQASGFGANVLTF. Here the CDR3 DNA reads TGTGCCAGCAGCCCGGGGCAGGCCTCTGGGTTCGGGGCCAACGTCCTGACTTTC.

This clone was recorded only once. The genes are TRBV5-1 and TRBJ2-7, with D possibly being TRBD2 (6 bases). The germline CDR1 and CDR2 sequences are SGHRS and YFSETQ. V was pared by 4 bases and J by 0 bases, with 14 bases between. The CDR3 runs 15 residues. The CDR3: CASSRSRGSSYEQYF. CDR3 nucleotide sequence: TGCGCCAGCAGCCGTTCTCGGGGGAGCTCCTACGAGCAGTACTTC.

In its sample, this clone was seen a few times. The chain has TRBV15 and TRBJ2-7; unclear D gene. V was shortened by 0 bases and J by 1 base, with 10 bases between the two germline ends. CDR3 length: 15 residues. CDR1 is LNHNV and CDR2 is YYDKDF in the germline V gene (reference sequence). The CDR3 here is CATSRDKTTSYEQYF. CDR3 sequence (DNA): TGTGCCACCAGCAGAGATAAAACGACATCCTACGAGCAGTACTTC.

The rearrangement uses TRBV6-1 and TRBJ2-1; 9 nucleotides agree with TRBD2. Germline V gives CDR1 MNHNS, CDR2 SASEGT. CDR3 length: 17 amino acids. V trimming: 0 bases; J trimming: 2 bases; junction bases outside the gene matches: 5. The CDR3 nucleotides read TGTGCCAGCAGTGAAGCAGGTAGCGGGAGACCCTACAATGAGCAGTTCTTC. Amino acid sequence: CASSEAGSGRPYNEQFF.

J is TRBJ2-2 and V is TRBV6-6, with D possibly being TRBD2 (7 bases). V was shortened by 6 bases and J by 7 bases, with 18 bases between the two germline ends. Germline V gene sequence: CDR1 MNHNY, CDR2 SVGAGI (reference sequence). This CDR3 is 15 amino acids long. CDR3 sequence (DNA): TGTGCCAGCAGCATTGGGAGGGGGTTGGTCGGGGAGCTGTTTTTT. It encodes CASSIGRGLVGELFF.

The V and J genes are TRBV9 and TRBJ2-1; D gene ambiguous. Germline V gives CDR1 SGDLS, CDR2 YYNGEE. Trimming stripped 0 bases from V and 5 bases from J, with 9 bases between. This CDR3 is built from 14 residues. The CDR3 region has the DNA TGTGCCAGCAGCGTAGGGGCGATGAACAATGAGCAGTTCTTC. Translating gives CASSVGAMNNEQFF.